This is a list of T cell receptor beta chains from one sample in a study of cytomegalovirus exposure and HLA in healthy donors. Repertoires were generated with immunoSEQ multiplex PCR, while TCRdb's copy carries only in-frame clones and drops some. The listing contains approximately 37,000 clones. The sequenced material came from PBMCs. The receptor source for this set is a male donor in good health and CMV-seronegative. The CDR3 runs from the conserved cysteine through the conserved F or W. Fields, in order: V gene, J gene, D gene, clone size, CDR3 protein, CDR3 DNA. D genes are given only for firm matches. Part of the rows lack a size; the others show once, few, many or a class for expanded clones.

V: TRBV7-2; J: TRBJ1-5; D: -; size: -; CDR3: CASSSDGSSNQPQHF; DNA: TGTGCCAGCAGCTCTGACGGGAGTAGCAATCAGCCCCAGCATTTT
V: TRBV9; J: TRBJ2-7; D: TRBD2; size: -; CDR3: CASSETSGGPYEQYF; DNA: TGTGCCAGCAGCGAGACTAGCGGGGGGCCCTACGAGCAGTACTTC
V: TRBV7-6; J: TRBJ1-5; D: -; size: -; CDR3: CASSLRAGDNQPQHF; DNA: TGTGCCAGCAGCTTGAGAGCAGGGGACAATCAGCCCCAGCATTTT
V: TRBV11-2; J: TRBJ2-7; D: TRBD1; size: -; CDR3: CASSLVNRRGTGVTYEQYF; DNA: TGTGCCAGCAGCTTAGTGAATCGCCGGGGTACAGGGGTAACCTACGAGCAGTACTTC
V: TRBV30; J: TRBJ1-2; D: TRBD1; size: -; CDR3: CAFTGQGALGYGYTF; DNA: TGTGCTTTTACGGGACAGGGGGCTCTCGGCTATGGCTACACCTTC
V: TRBV28; J: TRBJ2-5; D: -; size: -; CDR3: CASRLAREDRETQYF; DNA: TGTGCCAGCAGGTTAGCCAGGGAGGACCGGGAGACCCAGTACTTC
V: TRBV9; J: TRBJ2-3; D: -; size: -; CDR3: CASSPYGSSSTDTQYF; DNA: TGTGCCAGCAGCCCCTACGGGAGCTCTAGCACAGATACGCAGTATTTT
V: TRBV30; J: TRBJ1-1; D: TRBD1; size: -; CDR3: CAWSWAGGITEAFF; DNA: TGTGCCTGGAGCTGGGCAGGGGGCATCACTGAAGCTTTCTTT
V: TRBV6-6; J: TRBJ1-1; D: TRBD1; size: -; CDR3: CASRPGQGGNTEAFF; DNA: TGTGCCAGCAGGCCGGGACAGGGGGGGAACACTGAAGCTTTCTTT
V: TRBV27; J: TRBJ1-2; D: TRBD1; size: -; CDR3: CASSSTGGGGYTF; DNA: TGTGCCAGCAGTTCAACAGGGGGGGGTGGCTACACCTTC
V: TRBV5-1; J: TRBJ2-5; D: TRBD1; size: -; CDR3: CASSLRGRGLEGATQYF; DNA: TGCGCCAGCAGCTTGCGTGGCAGGGGGCTCGAGGGTGCGACCCAGTACTTC
V: TRBV6-5; J: TRBJ1-5; D: TRBD1; size: -; CDR3: CASRRTGGQPQHF; DNA: TGTGCCAGCAGACGGACAGGAGGTCAGCCCCAGCATTTT
V: TRBV19; J: TRBJ2-5; D: TRBD1; size: -; CDR3: CASSTDRGMETQYF; DNA: TGTGCCAGTAGTACGGACAGGGGGATGGAGACCCAGTACTTC
V: TRBV27; J: TRBJ2-3; D: -; size: -; CDR3: CASRESDTQYF; DNA: TGTGCCAGCAGAGAGTCAGATACGCAGTATTTT
V: TRBV19; J: TRBJ1-6; D: -; size: -; CDR3: CASSTPLSPLHF; DNA: TGTGCCAGTAGTACGCCACTATCACCCCTCCACTTT
V: TRBV6-4; J: TRBJ1-1; D: TRBD1; size: -; CDR3: CASSDSNRGSEAFF; DNA: TGTGCCAGCAGTGACTCGAACAGGGGGTCTGAAGCTTTCTTT
V: TRBV27; J: TRBJ1-2; D: -; size: -; CDR3: CASSKTIDYGYTF; DNA: TGTGCCAGCAGTAAGACAATAGACTATGGCTACACCTTC
V: TRBV11-2; J: TRBJ1-2; D: -; size: -; CDR3: CASSLGRNYGYTF; DNA: TGTGCCAGCAGCTTGGGCAGGAACTATGGCTACACCTTC
V: TRBV30; J: TRBJ1-2; D: -; size: -; CDR3: CACRSQGTYGYTF; DNA: TGTGCCTGCCGTTCACAGGGCACCTATGGCTACACCTTC
V: TRBV5-1; J: TRBJ2-2; D: -; size: -; CDR3: CASSLAFAGPTGELFF; DNA: TGCGCCAGCAGCTTGGCCTTTGCGGGGCCCACCGGGGAGCTGTTTTTT
V: TRBV19; J: TRBJ2-3; D: -; size: -; CDR3: CASSPDRPTDTQYF; DNA: TGTGCCAGTAGTCCCGACAGGCCGACAGATACGCAGTATTTT
V: TRBV19; J: TRBJ1-2; D: TRBD1; size: -; CDR3: CAIQEGQTYGYTF; DNA: TGTGCCATCCAAGAGGGACAGACCTATGGCTACACCTTC
V: TRBV5-5; J: TRBJ2-1; D: TRBD2; size: -; CDR3: CASSLGWAGGNNEQFF; DNA: TGTGCCAGCAGCTTGGGGTGGGCGGGGGGCAACAATGAGCAGTTCTTC
V: TRBV18; J: TRBJ2-7; D: TRBD1; size: -; CDR3: CASSPPISWDRGLEQYF; DNA: TGTGCCAGCTCACCACCTATTAGTTGGGACAGGGGCCTCGAGCAGTACTTC
V: TRBV2; J: TRBJ1-1; D: -; size: -; CDR3: CASAAQGWPEAFF; DNA: TGTGCCAGCGCCGCTCAGGGGTGGCCTGAAGCTTTCTTT
V: TRBV2; J: TRBJ1-2; D: -; size: -; CDR3: CASSEGDSPAGYTF; DNA: TGTGCCAGCAGTGAAGGGGACTCGCCGGCAGGCTACACCTTC
V: TRBV4-1; J: TRBJ1-5; D: -; size: -; CDR3: CASSQEGHDISNQPQHF; DNA: TGCGCCAGCAGCCAAGAGGGGCACGACATTAGCAATCAGCCCCAGCACTTT
V: TRBV7-2; J: TRBJ2-3; D: TRBD2; size: -; CDR3: CASSLLAGGADTQYF; DNA: TGTGCCAGCAGCTTATTGGCCGGGGGGGCAGATACGCAGTATTTT
V: TRBV13; J: TRBJ2-2; D: TRBD2; size: -; CDR3: CASSLGLAGPTGELFF; DNA: TGTGCCAGCAGCTTAGGGCTAGCGGGGCCCACCGGGGAGCTGTTTTTT
V: TRBV5-1; J: TRBJ2-5; D: TRBD1; size: -; CDR3: CASSLAEGGLETQYF; DNA: TGCGCCAGCAGCTTGGCCGAAGGGGGCTTAGAGACCCAGTACTTC
V: TRBV28; J: TRBJ2-7; D: TRBD1; size: -; CDR3: CASSSRDSSYEQYF; DNA: TGTGCCAGCAGTTCCCGGGACAGCTCCTACGAGCAGTACTTC
V: TRBV5-6; J: TRBJ2-1; D: -; size: -; CDR3: CASSLGLPNEQFF; DNA: TGTGCCAGCAGCTTGGGGCTCCCCAATGAGCAGTTCTTC
V: TRBV6-5; J: TRBJ1-2; D: -; size: -; CDR3: CASSYDGLYGYTF; DNA: TGTGCCAGCAGTTACGATGGACTCTATGGCTACACCTTC
V: TRBV5-6; J: TRBJ2-3; D: TRBD2; size: -; CDR3: CASSLTLAGGRRSDTQYF; DNA: TGTGCCAGCAGCTTAACGCTAGCGGGGGGGCGGCGATCGGATACGCAGTATTTT
V: TRBV7-9; J: TRBJ2-1; D: TRBD2; size: -; CDR3: CASSWTSGGPPYNEQFF; DNA: TGTGCCAGCAGCTGGACTAGCGGGGGGCCCCCTTACAATGAGCAGTTCTTC
V: TRBV5-6; J: TRBJ2-7; D: -; size: -; CDR3: CASSTGLSPYEQYF; DNA: TGTGCCAGCAGCACGGGACTGAGCCCCTACGAGCAGTACTTC
V: TRBV13; J: TRBJ2-3; D: TRBD2; size: -; CDR3: CASSFPSGAGTDTQYF; DNA: TGTGCCAGCAGCTTCCCTAGCGGGGCCGGCACAGATACGCAGTATTTT
V: TRBV6-5; J: TRBJ2-2; D: TRBD2; size: -; CDR3: CASSYNGRVAGELFF; DNA: TGTGCCAGCAGTTACAACGGGAGGGTGGCCGGGGAGCTGTTTTTT
V: TRBV10-3; J: TRBJ1-1; D: -; size: -; CDR3: CAISEPGQMNTEAFF; DNA: TGTGCCATCAGTGAACCGGGACAAATGAACACTGAAGCTTTCTTT
V: TRBV15; J: TRBJ1-3; D: -; size: -; CDR3: CATSRDLGGASGNTIYF; DNA: TGTGCCACCAGCAGAGATCTCGGGGGGGCCTCTGGAAACACCATATATTTT
V: TRBV5-1; J: TRBJ2-3; D: TRBD2; size: -; CDR3: CASSPGRGADTQYF; DNA: TGCGCCAGCAGCCCGGGGAGGGGAGCAGATACGCAGTATTTT
V: TRBV19; J: TRBJ2-7; D: -; size: -; CDR3: CASSISDGSLYEQYF; DNA: TGTGCCAGTAGTATAAGCGACGGGAGCCTCTACGAGCAGTACTTC
V: TRBV6-5; J: TRBJ2-2; D: -; size: -; CDR3: CASRRGRGSTGELFF; DNA: TGTGCCAGCAGGAGGGGAAGGGGGTCCACCGGGGAGCTGTTTTTT
V: TRBV7-2; J: TRBJ1-5; D: TRBD1; size: -; CDR3: CASSIGQGNQPQHF; DNA: TGTGCCAGCAGCATAGGACAGGGGAATCAGCCCCAGCATTTT
V: TRBV4-1; J: TRBJ2-5; D: -; size: -; CDR3: CASSHRTGETQYF; DNA: TGCGCCAGCAGCCATCGTACAGGGGAGACCCAGTACTTC
V: TRBV6-5; J: TRBJ1-2; D: TRBD1; size: -; CDR3: CASSRGQGDGYTF; DNA: TGTGCCAGCAGCAGGGGACAGGGCGATGGCTACACCTTC
V: TRBV19; J: TRBJ2-7; D: -; size: -; CDR3: CASSMDRTYEQYF; DNA: TGTGCCAGTAGTATGGACAGAACCTACGAGCAGTACTTC
V: TRBV5-1; J: TRBJ1-4; D: TRBD1; size: -; CDR3: CASSRDRGPEKLFF; DNA: TGCGCCAGCAGCAGGGACAGGGGGCCTGAAAAACTGTTTTTT
V: TRBV29-1; J: TRBJ1-1; D: -; size: large; CDR3: CSGRGPTEAFF; DNA: TGCAGCGGAAGGGGCCCCACTGAAGCTTTCTTT
V: TRBV7-2; J: TRBJ2-5; D: TRBD2; size: -; CDR3: CASSRGGERGETQYF; DNA: TGTGCCAGCAGCCGCGGGGGTGAGCGGGGGGAGACCCAGTACTTC
V: TRBV6-6; J: TRBJ1-2; D: -; size: -; CDR3: CASKENYGYTF; DNA: TGTGCCTCAAAAGAGAACTATGGCTACACCTTC
V: TRBV6-5; J: TRBJ1-1; D: -; size: -; CDR3: CASTLLRDMGTEAFF; DNA: TGTGCCAGCACCCTTTTGCGGGATATGGGCACTGAAGCTTTCTTT
V: TRBV12-5; J: TRBJ1-4; D: TRBD1; size: -; CDR3: CASGLGRDRGGEKLFF; DNA: TGTGCTAGTGGTTTGGGCCGGGACAGGGGTGGTGAAAAACTGTTTTTT